The rows below give T cell receptor beta chains drawn from one sample of a study of CD8+ T cells in alopecia areata. The data were produced by immunoSEQ multiplex PCR, yet TCRdb's version contains in-frame clones alone and is incomplete. The sample has about 34,000 clones, over 60% seen once. Sequencing was done on a sample of NKG2D-low CD8+ T cells sorted from blood. The receptors stem from a human donor with alopecia areata. CDR3s include the opening cysteine and the closing phenylalanine or tryptophan. D genes are given only for firm matches. Size values are once, few and many counts, or a class for expanded clones, and some rows have none.

v_call	j_call	clone_size	d_call	cdr3_nt	cdr3_aa
TRBV5-1	TRBJ2-5	-	-	TGCGCCAGCAGCGATGGAAGGGGACAAGAGACCCAGTACTTC	CASSDGRGQETQYF
TRBV6-5	TRBJ2-2	-	TRBD1	TGTGCCAGCAGTTATGTACAGGGGTACACCGGGGAGCTGTTTTTT	CASSYVQGYTGELFF
TRBV6-6	TRBJ2-5	-	-	TGTGCCAGCAGTTACAAGGGCGAAGAGACCCAGTACTTC	CASSYKGEETQYF
TRBV28	TRBJ1-3	-	-	TGTGCCAGCAGTTTTGAAGGAGCGGGACGAAGTCTCGGAAACACCATATATTTT	CASSFEGAGRSLGNTIYF
TRBV14	TRBJ2-5	-	TRBD1	TGTGCCAGCAGCCGCCGGGACAGGGGTTATTGGGAGACCCAGTACTTC	CASSRRDRGYWETQYF
TRBV19	TRBJ1-1	few	-	TGTGCCAGTAGTATAGTGAGGGTCTTGGGAGAGAACACTGAAGCTTTCTTT	CASSIVRVLGENTEAFF
TRBV6-4	TRBJ2-7	-	TRBD2	TGTGCCAGCAGTCCCACTAGCGGGGAAACATACGAGCAGTACTTC	CASSPTSGETYEQYF
TRBV2	TRBJ2-6	-	-	TGTGCCAGCAGAGACTACGGGAGCTCTGGGGCCAACGTCCTGACTTTC	CASRDYGSSGANVLTF
TRBV28	TRBJ2-1	-	-	TGTGCCAGCAGTTTAAGAGGGTTGGGCAATGAGCAGTTCTTC	CASSLRGLGNEQFF
TRBV6-6	TRBJ2-3	once	-	TGTGCCAGCACCAACCCTAGGACTTCTACAGATACGCAGTATTTT	CASTNPRTSTDTQYF
TRBV11-2	TRBJ2-7	-	TRBD2	TGTGCCAGCAGCTCTAATCCGGGACTAGCGAACGAGCAGTACTTC	CASSSNPGLANEQYF
TRBV9	TRBJ1-2	-	-	TGTGCCAGCAGCGTATACAGAACTAACTATGGCTACACCTTC	CASSVYRTNYGYTF
TRBV7-9	TRBJ2-7	few	-	TGTGCCAGCGGAGGCAGAGGCTACGAGCAGTACTTC	CASGGRGYEQYF
TRBV5-4	TRBJ2-7	-	TRBD1	TGTGCCAGCAGCTACGGGACAGCCTACGAGCAGTACTTC	CASSYGTAYEQYF
TRBV5-1	TRBJ2-5	-	TRBD1	TGCGCCAGCAGCCACGGGACAGGAGGTGGAGAGACCCAGTACTTC	CASSHGTGGGETQYF
TRBV7-2	TRBJ2-3	-	TRBD2	TGTGCCAGCAGCCTCATCGGTAGCGGGGCAATCACAGATACGCAGTATTTT	CASSLIGSGAITDTQYF
TRBV27	TRBJ1-1	-	-	TGTGCCAGCAGTTTAGGCGGGATAGCTGAAGCTTTCTTT	CASSLGGIAEAFF
TRBV29-1	TRBJ2-1	-	TRBD1	TGCAGCTTAGGGACAGGTTCCTACAATGAGCAGTTCTTC	CSLGTGSYNEQFF
TRBV7-9	TRBJ2-5	few	-	TGTGCCAGCGTCCCCCCGGGGGGCCTAGAGACCCAGTACTTC	CASVPPGGLETQYF
TRBV6-1	TRBJ2-7	once	-	TGTGCCAGCAGTGAAGTGGCGGGTTCGAGCTCCTACGAGCAGTACTTC	CASSEVAGSSSYEQYF
TRBV27	TRBJ2-5	-	TRBD1	TGTGCCAGCAGTTTTAGGACAGGAATGTACCAAGAGACCCAGTACTTC	CASSFRTGMYQETQYF
TRBV5-6	TRBJ2-5	-	TRBD1	TGTGCCAGCAGCTTGGGGACAGGGGAAGAGACCCAGTACTTC	CASSLGTGEETQYF
TRBV28	TRBJ1-2	-	-	TGTGCCAGCAGTTATACCGGGACGGACTCCGACTACGGCTACACCTTC	CASSYTGTDSDYGYTF
TRBV27	TRBJ2-7	-	-	TGTGCCAGCAGTTCAGAGACGTCCTACGAGCAGTACTTC	CASSSETSYEQYF
TRBV29-1	TRBJ1-1	-	-	TGCAGCGTTGAGGGACTTTGGGACACTGAAGCTTTCTTT	CSVEGLWDTEAFF
TRBV15	TRBJ2-1	-	TRBD1	TGTGCCACCAGCAGGGAGGGACAGGTTGTGGGTGAGCAGTTCTTC	CATSREGQVVGEQFF
TRBV29-1	TRBJ2-7	-	-	TGCAGCGTTGTGAGAGGGGGATACGAGCAGTACTTC	CSVVRGGYEQYF
TRBV9	TRBJ2-7	-	-	TGTGCCAGCAGCGCCCTCACAGGGCCCATACCAGAGCGGGAGCAGTACTTC	CASSALTGPIPEREQYF
TRBV5-4	TRBJ2-2	few	-	TGTGCCAGCAGCGGGAATATCGGCGGGGAGCTGTTTTTT	CASSGNIGGELFF
TRBV7-4	TRBJ2-7	-	TRBD1	TGTGCCAGCAGCCCATCCGGGACAGGGTACGAGCAGTACTTC	CASSPSGTGYEQYF
TRBV29-1	TRBJ2-5	-	-	TGCAGCGTTGAAGATGATTGGGGTCTGGGAGAGACCCAGTACTTC	CSVEDDWGLGETQYF
TRBV2	TRBJ2-1	-	-	TGTGCCAGTCGGGGGTACAATGAGCAGTTCTTC	CASRGYNEQFF
TRBV23-1	TRBJ2-1	-	TRBD1	TGCGCCAGCAGTCCCTCAACCCCAGGGGGCGCTGACAATGAGCAGTTCTTC	CASSPSTPGGADNEQFF
TRBV7-3	TRBJ2-3	-	TRBD2	TGTGCCAGCAGCTTGCTGCCCACGTCTAGCGGGGGTGGCACAGATACGCAGTATTTT	CASSLLPTSSGGGTDTQYF
TRBV5-1	TRBJ2-7	-	TRBD1	TGCGCCAGCAGCTCGGACAGGGGATTATACGAGCAGTACTTC	CASSSDRGLYEQYF
TRBV28	TRBJ2-7	-	-	TGTGCCACCAGGGAGTACTACGAGCAGTACTTC	CATREYYEQYF
TRBV27	TRBJ2-7	-	TRBD1	TGTGCCAGCAGGATTACACAGGGGGTGAACAACGAGCAGTACTTC	CASRITQGVNNEQYF
TRBV7-2	TRBJ2-6	-	TRBD2	TGTGCCAGCAGCTTAGTAGCGGGGGAACATTACGGGGCCAACGTCCTGACTTTC	CASSLVAGEHYGANVLTF
TRBV29-1	TRBJ2-7	-	TRBD1	TGCAGCGTTGGCTGGGACAGGGGCTACGAGCAGTACTTC	CSVGWDRGYEQYF
TRBV7-9	TRBJ2-1	few	-	TGTGCCAGCAGCTGGCGAACGGGAGCGGGTTACAATGAGCAGTTCTTC	CASSWRTGAGYNEQFF
TRBV4-1	TRBJ2-2	-	-	TGCGCCAGCAGCGCCGGGTGGAGGGGGGCGAACACCGGGGAGCTGTTTTTT	CASSAGWRGANTGELFF
TRBV7-9	TRBJ2-1	few	-	TGTGCCAGCAGCTTACTATTTCCAAATGAGCAGTTCTTC	CASSLLFPNEQFF
TRBV6-5	TRBJ1-1	once	TRBD1	TGTGCCAGCTCACCCGTGCAGGGGGAGAACACTGAAGCTTTCTTT	CASSPVQGENTEAFF
TRBV30	TRBJ2-5	-	TRBD1	TGTGCCTGGAGTGTCCCGGGACAGGCTTACTTC	CAWSVPGQAYF
TRBV11-2	TRBJ2-5	-	TRBD1	TGTGCCAGCAGGGGACAGGGGGAAGAGACCCAGTACTTC	CASRGQGEETQYF
TRBV7-9	TRBJ1-5	-	-	TGTGCCAGCAGCTCCGACAGTTCTATAGATCAGCCCCAGCATTTT	CASSSDSSIDQPQHF
TRBV4-2	TRBJ2-7	-	TRBD1	TGTGCCAGCAGCCAGCCTCCACCGACAGGGGCCGAGCAGTACTTC	CASSQPPPTGAEQYF
TRBV5-1	TRBJ2-1	-	TRBD1	TGCGCCAGCAGCGGACAGGGTCCAAACAATGAGCAGTTCTTC	CASSGQGPNNEQFF
TRBV27	TRBJ2-7	-	-	TGTGCCAGCAGTTTACGTCCCCTGGCCTACGAGCAGTACTTC	CASSLRPLAYEQYF
TRBV13	TRBJ2-2	-	-	TGTGCCAGCAGCTCGCTGAGGGGAGCCACCGGGGAGCTGTTTTTT	CASSSLRGATGELFF